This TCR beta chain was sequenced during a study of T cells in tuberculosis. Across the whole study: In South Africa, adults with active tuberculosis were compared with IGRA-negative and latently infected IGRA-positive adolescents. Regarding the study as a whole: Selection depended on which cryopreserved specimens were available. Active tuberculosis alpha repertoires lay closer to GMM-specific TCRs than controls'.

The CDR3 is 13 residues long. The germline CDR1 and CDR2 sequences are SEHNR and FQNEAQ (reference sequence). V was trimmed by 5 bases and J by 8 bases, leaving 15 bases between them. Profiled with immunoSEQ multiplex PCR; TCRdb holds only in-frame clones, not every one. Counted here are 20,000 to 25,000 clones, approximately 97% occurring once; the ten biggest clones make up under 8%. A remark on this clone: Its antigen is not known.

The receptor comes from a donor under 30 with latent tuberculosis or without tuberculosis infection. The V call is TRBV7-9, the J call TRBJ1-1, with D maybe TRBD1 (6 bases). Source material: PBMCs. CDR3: CASSPTGQQEAFF. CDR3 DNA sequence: TGTGCCAGCAGCCCCACAGGACAGCAAGAAGCTTTCTTT.